Below, 2 T cell receptor beta chains from the same sample are listed, as sequenced in a study of blood T cell repertoires in COVID-19. Generated by immunoSEQ multiplex PCR, the TCRdb table keeps only in-frame clones and is missing some. Here the sample spans roughly 150,000 clones, around 74% being singletons. What was sequenced was peripheral blood. These receptors were taken from a man between 65 and 79 years old with acute or convalescent COVID-19.

V gene TRBV9 combines with J gene TRBJ2-1; D is ambiguous. Germline V gene sequence: CDR1 SGDLS, CDR2 YYNGEE. The CDR3 extends over 17 amino acids. V lost 0 bases and J 2 bases, leaving 15 bases between the germline ends. CDR3 region: CASSVGVAGIPYNEQFF. CDR3 sequence (DNA): TGTGCCAGCAGCGTAGGAGTAGCCGGTATCCCCTACAATGAGCAGTTCTTC.

The chain couples TRBV5-1 to TRBJ2-6, with D perhaps TRBD1 (6 bases). Germline values: CDR1 SGHRS, CDR2 YFSETQ. The germline V and J ends were trimmed by 0 bases and 0 bases, with 16 bases remaining between them. This CDR3 has 19 residues. The CDR3 coding sequence is TGCGCCAGCAGCTTGGGCCCACAGGGTGGAAGCTCTGGGGCCAACGTCCTGACTTTC. Translating it yields CASSLGPQGGSSGANVLTF.